This T cell receptor beta chain was recorded in a study of blood T cell repertoires in COVID-19. Produced via immunoSEQ multiplex PCR; TCRdb's table is partial and in-frame only. This table holds over 400,000 clones, about nine tenths found once. This receptor was identified in a woman between 55 and 75 years old who had recovered from COVID-19. Material for sequencing was PBMCs or T cells enriched from blood (not recorded which).

DNA for the CDR3: TGTGCCAGCAGCTTAAGACTCAATCAGCCCCAGCATTTT. Amino acids: CASSLRLNQPQHF. This chain uses TRBV7-8 with TRBJ1-5; D unresolved. V was pared by 2 bases and J by 3 bases, with 5 bases between. In germline, CDR1 is SGHVS, CDR2 FQNEAQ. The CDR3 sequence is 13 residues long.